This T cell receptor (beta chain) was observed in a study of blood T cell repertoires in COVID-19. Looking at the study overall: T cells, B-cell-depleted T cells, or PBMCs supplied cDNA or gDNA.

This clone was counted between two and nine times. The protocol was immunoSEQ multiplex PCR, while the TCRdb copy is restricted to in-frame clones and leaves out a portion. This sample has tens of thousands of clones, with 72% found just once. Germline CDR1 reads SNHLY; CDR2 reads FYNNEI. There are 12 residues in the CDR3. V was trimmed by 6 bases and J by 8 bases, leaving 13 bases between them. Source material: peripheral blood. The receptor's source is a woman in her sixties or seventies with COVID-19, enrolled during active disease. V and J are TRBV2 and TRBJ1-2; possible D gene TRBD1, 6 bases. The CDR3 region has the DNA TGTGCCAGCAGGCCCTGGGGGGGCGGCTACACCTTC. Protein: CASRPWGGGYTF.